This T cell receptor beta chain appears in the sequencing data of a study of cytomegalovirus exposure and HLA in healthy donors. Measured with immunoSEQ multiplex PCR; TCRdb has only the in-frame clones, and not every one. The sample records under 65,000 clones, roughly 96% being singletons. On this clone: The antigen remains undetermined.

Overall study findings and caveats: The listing of about 150 TCR beta chains classed them as cytomegalovirus-associated.

The CDR3 sequence is 18 residues long. Trimming pared 0 bases from V and 9 bases from J, leaving 21 bases between. Germline loops: CDR1 SGHNT, CDR2 YENEEA. V is TRBV11-3 and J is TRBJ1-6; tentative D call: TRBD1 (6 bases). This receptor was identified in a woman aged 18-29 years in good health and CMV-seropositive. Sequenced: PBMCs. CDR3 nucleotides: TGTGCCAGCAGCTTAGATCGTACAAGGGGGGGAGGGACTTCACCCCTCCACTTT. This sequence encodes CASSLDRTRGGGTSPLHF.